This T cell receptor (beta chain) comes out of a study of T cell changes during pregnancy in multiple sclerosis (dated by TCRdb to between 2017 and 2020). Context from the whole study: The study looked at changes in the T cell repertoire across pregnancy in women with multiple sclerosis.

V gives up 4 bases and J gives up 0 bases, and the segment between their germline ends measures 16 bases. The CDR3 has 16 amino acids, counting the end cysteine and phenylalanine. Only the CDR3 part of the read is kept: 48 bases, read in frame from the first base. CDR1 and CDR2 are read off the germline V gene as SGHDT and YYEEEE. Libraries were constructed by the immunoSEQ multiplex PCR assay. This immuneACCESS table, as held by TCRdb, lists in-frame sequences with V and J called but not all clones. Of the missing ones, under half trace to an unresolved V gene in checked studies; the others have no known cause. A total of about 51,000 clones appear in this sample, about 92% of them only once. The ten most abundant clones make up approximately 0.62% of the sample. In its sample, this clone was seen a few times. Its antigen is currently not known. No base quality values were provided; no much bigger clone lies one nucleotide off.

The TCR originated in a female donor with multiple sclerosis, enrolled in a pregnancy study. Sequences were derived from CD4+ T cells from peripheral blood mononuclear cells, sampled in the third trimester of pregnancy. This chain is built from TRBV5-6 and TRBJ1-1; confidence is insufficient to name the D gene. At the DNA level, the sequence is TGTGCCAGCAGCGGAATTGGAAGGAGGATGAACACTGAAGCTTTCTTT. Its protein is CASSGIGRRMNTEAFF.